This T cell receptor beta chain was recorded in a study of cytomegalovirus exposure and HLA in healthy donors. About the study: Later analysis reported that the approximately 120 validation repertoires shared the platform of the 650 to 700 first-cohort repertoires.

Whole-study results and caveats: Reports showed the classifier diagnosing cytomegalovirus status with high specificity and sensitivity. Cytomegalovirus-associated TCR beta chains were listed, numbering over 150. First-cohort TCR clusters were later found to tend to co-occur in the 120 or so validation repertoires.

About this clone: Its antigen is currently unknown.

The V gene's germline CDR1 is MNHEY and CDR2 SVGAGI. The J segment lost 2 bases and the V segment lost 8 bases, leaving 5 bases of the junction unmatched. There are 13 residues in the CDR3. Using immunoSEQ multiplex PCR, the repertoire was profiled, and TCRdb retains in-frame clones only, with some absent. The data show nearly 200,000 clones, 80% to 90% seen once. The specimen was PBMCs. The clonotype comes from a woman in her twenties or thirties in good health and CMV-seropositive. The gene calls are TRBV6-5 and TRBJ2-7; 8 bases align to TRBD2. The CDR3 spells CASREGWTYEQYF. In DNA form, the CDR3 reads TGTGCCAGCCGGGAGGGTTGGACCTACGAGCAGTACTTC.